This is a list of T cell receptor beta chains from one sample in a study of T-cell memory formation after mild COVID-19. TCRdb reanalysed the 5' RACE reads using MiXCR and keeps one entry per CDR3 protein. The repertoire includes 250,000 to 300,000 distinct CDR3 sequences, around 17% of them detected once, and more than 20% sits in the top ten. The sequenced sample consisted of PBMCs or a T cell subset sorted from them (not recorded which). These receptors were obtained from a man between 18 and 29 years old who had mild COVID-19 (a few samples of this study predate the infection). Cell type and time point are not known. Both conserved end residues are part of each CDR3. Fields, in order: J gene, V gene, D gene, clone size, CDR3 protein, CDR3 DNA. The D gene is left open where the match is weak. For some rows the clone size is stated as once, few or many, or as a class when expanded; others skip it.

j_call: TRBJ1-4; v_call: TRBV5-1; d_call: NA; clone_size: NA; cdr3_aa: CASTATGGPGEKLFF; cdr3_nt: TGCGCCAGCACCGCCACGGGGGGACCGGGGGAAAAACTGTTTTTT
j_call: TRBJ1-2; v_call: TRBV11-2; d_call: TRBD1; clone_size: NA; cdr3_aa: CASTRGAQGADGYTF; cdr3_nt: TGTGCCAGCACCAGGGGGGCGCAGGGAGCAGATGGCTACACCTTC
j_call: TRBJ2-4; v_call: TRBV23-1; d_call: NA; clone_size: many; cdr3_aa: CASSQPENIQYF; cdr3_nt: TGCGCCAGCAGTCAGCCCGAAAACATTCAGTACTTC
j_call: TRBJ2-5; v_call: TRBV9; d_call: NA; clone_size: NA; cdr3_aa: CASSVVGSETQYF; cdr3_nt: TGTGCCAGCAGCGTAGTCGGATCGGAGACCCAGTACTTC
j_call: TRBJ2-1; v_call: TRBV7-2; d_call: TRBD2; clone_size: NA; cdr3_aa: CASSLTAGARDEQFF; cdr3_nt: TGTGCCAGCAGCTTAACAGCGGGGGCCAGGGATGAGCAGTTCTTC
j_call: TRBJ2-7; v_call: TRBV2; d_call: NA; clone_size: many; cdr3_aa: CASSEWFSSYEQYF; cdr3_nt: TGTGCCAGCAGTGAATGGTTTTCTTCCTACGAGCAGTACTTC
j_call: TRBJ2-5; v_call: TRBV2; d_call: NA; clone_size: NA; cdr3_aa: CASTGEETQYF; cdr3_nt: TGTGCCAGCACTGGCGAAGAGACCCAGTACTTC
j_call: TRBJ1-5; v_call: TRBV28; d_call: NA; clone_size: few; cdr3_aa: CASEGNQPQHF; cdr3_nt: TGTGCCAGCGAGGGCAATCAGCCCCAGCATTTT
j_call: TRBJ2-1; v_call: TRBV6-5; d_call: NA; clone_size: NA; cdr3_aa: CASSLASGARYNEQFF; cdr3_nt: TGTGCCAGCAGTTTGGCTTCGGGGGCGAGGTACAATGAGCAGTTCTTC
j_call: TRBJ1-5; v_call: TRBV6-5; d_call: NA; clone_size: few; cdr3_aa: CASSLLSGQPQHF; cdr3_nt: TGTGCCAGCAGTCTACTATCGGGGCAGCCCCAGCATTTT
j_call: TRBJ2-7; v_call: TRBV10-3; d_call: TRBD1; clone_size: NA; cdr3_aa: CAIRPTGKYEQYF; cdr3_nt: TGTGCCATCAGACCGACAGGGAAATACGAGCAGTACTTC
j_call: TRBJ1-4; v_call: TRBV5-5; d_call: NA; clone_size: NA; cdr3_aa: CASSLERARGEKLFF; cdr3_nt: TGTGCCAGCAGCTTGGAACGCGCCAGGGGCGAAAAACTGTTTTTT
j_call: TRBJ2-7; v_call: TRBV12-3/TRBV12-4; d_call: TRBD1; clone_size: few; cdr3_aa: CASSGAGTVYEQYF; cdr3_nt: TGTGCCAGCAGTGGAGCCGGGACAGTCTACGAGCAGTACTTC
j_call: TRBJ2-1; v_call: TRBV7-2; d_call: NA; clone_size: NA; cdr3_aa: CASSSDWSYNEQFF; cdr3_nt: TGTGCCAGCAGCTCAGACTGGTCCTACAATGAGCAGTTCTTC
j_call: TRBJ1-2; v_call: TRBV3-1; d_call: NA; clone_size: NA; cdr3_aa: CASSPRGQSRGYTF; cdr3_nt: TGTGCCAGCAGCCCGCGAGGGCAGTCGAGAGGCTACACCTTC
j_call: TRBJ2-2; v_call: TRBV7-9; d_call: NA; clone_size: few; cdr3_aa: CASSPTPWELFF; cdr3_nt: TGTGCCAGCAGCCCGACACCATGGGAGCTGTTTTTT
j_call: TRBJ2-3; v_call: TRBV12-3/TRBV12-4; d_call: NA; clone_size: few; cdr3_aa: CASSRGRGTNTQYF; cdr3_nt: TGTGCCAGCAGTAGAGGACGAGGCACAAATACGCAGTATTTT
j_call: TRBJ2-5; v_call: TRBV19; d_call: NA; clone_size: few; cdr3_aa: CASSHLDTRTETQYF; cdr3_nt: TGTGCCAGTAGCCACCTCGATACCCGCACGGAGACCCAGTACTTC
j_call: TRBJ1-2; v_call: TRBV2; d_call: TRBD1; clone_size: few; cdr3_aa: CASGETGEGYTF; cdr3_nt: TGTGCCAGCGGGGAGACAGGGGAAGGCTACACCTTC
j_call: TRBJ1-2; v_call: TRBV6-4; d_call: NA; clone_size: NA; cdr3_aa: CASSDGGGYGYTF; cdr3_nt: TGTGCCAGCAGTGACGGCGGAGGTTATGGCTACACCTTC
j_call: TRBJ2-6; v_call: TRBV6-6; d_call: NA; clone_size: NA; cdr3_aa: CASILPGANVLTF; cdr3_nt: TGTGCCAGCATTTTACCTGGGGCCAACGTCCTGACTTTC
j_call: TRBJ2-7; v_call: TRBV11-2; d_call: NA; clone_size: few; cdr3_aa: CASSADWSSYEQYF; cdr3_nt: TGTGCCAGCAGCGCAGACTGGAGCTCCTACGAGCAGTACTTC
j_call: TRBJ1-1; v_call: TRBV2; d_call: NA; clone_size: few; cdr3_aa: CQSAGGRTKAFF; cdr3_nt: TGTCAGAGCGCGGGGGGCAGAACTAAAGCTTTCTTT
j_call: TRBJ2-2; v_call: TRBV6-5; d_call: NA; clone_size: NA; cdr3_aa: CASTKWPNTGELFF; cdr3_nt: TGTGCCAGCACGAAATGGCCTAACACCGGGGAGCTGTTTTTT
j_call: TRBJ2-2; v_call: TRBV7-7; d_call: TRBD1; clone_size: NA; cdr3_aa: CASSSRQGAGELFF; cdr3_nt: TGTGCTAGCAGCTCCAGACAGGGGGCCGGGGAGCTGTTTTTT
j_call: TRBJ2-7; v_call: TRBV12-3/TRBV12-4; d_call: NA; clone_size: NA; cdr3_aa: CASSPLADPFEQYF; cdr3_nt: TGTGCCAGCAGCCCCCTAGCCGACCCTTTTGAGCAGTACTTC
j_call: TRBJ2-7; v_call: TRBV10-3; d_call: NA; clone_size: NA; cdr3_aa: CAIGAQGGEQYF; cdr3_nt: TGTGCCATCGGGGCGCAGGGGGGTGAGCAGTACTTC
j_call: TRBJ1-2; v_call: TRBV7-9; d_call: TRBD1; clone_size: few; cdr3_aa: CASSLTGGGYTF; cdr3_nt: TGTGCCAGCAGCTTGACAGGGGGTGGCTACACCTTC
j_call: TRBJ1-6; v_call: TRBV7-2; d_call: TRBD1; clone_size: NA; cdr3_aa: CASSMAGGGPLHF; cdr3_nt: TGTGCCAGCAGCATGGCAGGGGGTGGACCCCTCCACTTT
j_call: TRBJ1-5; v_call: TRBV5-5; d_call: NA; clone_size: NA; cdr3_aa: CASSSSQGYNQPQHF; cdr3_nt: TGTGCCAGCAGCTCCTCCCAGGGATATAATCAGCCCCAGCATTTT
j_call: TRBJ2-2; v_call: TRBV20-1; d_call: TRBD1; clone_size: NA; cdr3_aa: CGAGQGIGTGELFF; cdr3_nt: TGCGGCGCCGGACAGGGGATCGGGACCGGGGAGCTGTTTTTT
j_call: TRBJ2-1; v_call: TRBV5-1; d_call: TRBD1; clone_size: NA; cdr3_aa: CASSSLGQGINEQFF; cdr3_nt: TGCGCCAGCAGCTCTCTCGGACAGGGGATCAATGAGCAGTTCTTC
j_call: TRBJ1-1; v_call: TRBV29-1; d_call: NA; clone_size: few; cdr3_aa: CSVVSPGMNTEAFF; cdr3_nt: TGCAGCGTTGTGTCTCCGGGGATGAACACTGAAGCTTTCTTT
j_call: TRBJ2-7; v_call: TRBV6-5; d_call: TRBD2; clone_size: few; cdr3_aa: CASSRGLAGGNEQYF; cdr3_nt: TGTGCCAGCAGCCGGGGACTAGCGGGGGGGAACGAGCAGTACTTC
j_call: TRBJ2-1; v_call: TRBV4-2; d_call: TRBD2; clone_size: few; cdr3_aa: CASSYLAGGLIEQFF; cdr3_nt: TGTGCCAGCAGCTATCTAGCGGGGGGCCTTATTGAGCAGTTCTTC
j_call: TRBJ2-1; v_call: TRBV2; d_call: TRBD2; clone_size: NA; cdr3_aa: CASTGKGLHHNEQFF; cdr3_nt: TGTGCCAGCACGGGGAAGGGACTACATCACAATGAGCAGTTCTTC
j_call: TRBJ1-3; v_call: TRBV5-1; d_call: NA; clone_size: few; cdr3_aa: CASKGFSSGNTIYF; cdr3_nt: TGCGCCAGCAAGGGTTTCAGCTCTGGAAACACCATATATTTT
j_call: TRBJ2-1; v_call: TRBV20-1; d_call: TRBD2; clone_size: NA; cdr3_aa: CSAWTSGGAFEQFF; cdr3_nt: TGCAGTGCTTGGACTAGCGGGGGGGCCTTTGAGCAGTTCTTC
j_call: TRBJ1-5; v_call: TRBV12-3/TRBV12-4; d_call: TRBD1; clone_size: NA; cdr3_aa: CASSQDRGSGGQPQHF; cdr3_nt: TGTGCCAGCAGTCAGGACAGGGGCTCTGGGGGTCAGCCCCAGCATTTT
j_call: TRBJ1-1; v_call: TRBV11-2; d_call: NA; clone_size: few; cdr3_aa: CASSLDLIFGAEAFF; cdr3_nt: TGTGCCAGCAGCTTAGACCTAATCTTTGGCGCTGAAGCTTTCTTT
j_call: TRBJ2-5; v_call: TRBV3-1; d_call: NA; clone_size: NA; cdr3_aa: CASSQGGNGETQYF; cdr3_nt: TGTGCCAGCAGCCAAGGTGGTAACGGCGAGACCCAGTACTTC
j_call: TRBJ2-3; v_call: TRBV5-1; d_call: TRBD1; clone_size: NA; cdr3_aa: CASSFNRGSTDTQYF; cdr3_nt: TGCGCCAGCAGCTTTAACAGGGGCAGCACAGATACGCAGTATTTT
j_call: TRBJ1-6; v_call: TRBV7-6; d_call: NA; clone_size: NA; cdr3_aa: CASSFGGRNSPLHF; cdr3_nt: TGTGCCAGCAGCTTTGGGGGCCGGAATTCACCCCTCCACTTT
j_call: TRBJ2-5; v_call: TRBV5-1; d_call: TRBD2; clone_size: few; cdr3_aa: CASSLFGTKETQYF; cdr3_nt: TGCGCCAGCAGCTTGTTTGGGACTAAAGAGACCCAGTACTTC
j_call: TRBJ1-2; v_call: TRBV5-1; d_call: NA; clone_size: NA; cdr3_aa: CASSPEATPNYGYTF; cdr3_nt: TGCGCCAGCAGCCCCGAGGCGACACCTAACTATGGCTACACCTTC
j_call: TRBJ2-3; v_call: TRBV15; d_call: TRBD2; clone_size: few; cdr3_aa: CATSRESGGLDTQYF; cdr3_nt: TGTGCCACCAGCAGGGAAAGCGGGGGGCTAGATACGCAGTATTTT
j_call: TRBJ2-3; v_call: TRBV5-1; d_call: NA; clone_size: many; cdr3_aa: CASSYQSTDTQYF; cdr3_nt: TGCGCCAGCAGCTACCAAAGCACAGATACGCAGTATTTT
j_call: TRBJ2-1; v_call: TRBV11-3; d_call: NA; clone_size: many; cdr3_aa: CASSLEGAYNEQFF; cdr3_nt: TGTGCCAGCAGCTTAGAGGGGGCTTACAATGAGCAGTTCTTC
j_call: TRBJ2-1; v_call: TRBV7-9; d_call: TRBD2; clone_size: NA; cdr3_aa: CASSPRRGGSYYEQFF; cdr3_nt: TGTGCCAGCAGCCCCCGACGGGGGGGCTCCTACTATGAGCAGTTCTTC
j_call: TRBJ2-7; v_call: TRBV29-1; d_call: TRBD1; clone_size: few; cdr3_aa: CSVVVGTGLYEQYF; cdr3_nt: TGCAGCGTTGTCGTCGGGACAGGGTTGTACGAGCAGTACTTC
j_call: TRBJ2-2; v_call: TRBV12-3/TRBV12-4; d_call: NA; clone_size: NA; cdr3_aa: CASSSYRTRNTGELFF; cdr3_nt: TGTGCCAGCAGTTCATATCGGACACGTAACACCGGGGAGCTGTTTTTT
j_call: TRBJ2-3; v_call: TRBV12-3/TRBV12-4; d_call: NA; clone_size: few; cdr3_aa: CASSSPAGITDTQYF; cdr3_nt: TGTGCCAGCAGCTCGCCTGCGGGGATCACAGATACGCAGTATTTT
j_call: TRBJ2-6; v_call: TRBV7-2; d_call: NA; clone_size: NA; cdr3_aa: CASSPAGANVLTF; cdr3_nt: TGTGCCAGCAGCCCGGCCGGGGCCAACGTCCTGACTTTC
j_call: TRBJ2-7; v_call: TRBV18; d_call: NA; clone_size: few; cdr3_aa: CASSPEPYSEQYF; cdr3_nt: TGTGCCAGCTCACCGGAGCCATATAGCGAGCAGTACTTC
j_call: TRBJ1-6; v_call: TRBV12-3/TRBV12-4; d_call: TRBD1; clone_size: NA; cdr3_aa: CASSPRTGGNSPLHF; cdr3_nt: TGTGCCAGCAGTCCACGGACAGGGGGTAATTCACCCCTCCACTTT
j_call: TRBJ1-2; v_call: TRBV28; d_call: NA; clone_size: few; cdr3_aa: CASSLPGTNRGYTF; cdr3_nt: TGTGCCAGCAGTTTACCCGGGACAAACCGAGGCTACACCTTC